This TCR beta chain was sequenced for a study of blood T cell repertoires in COVID-19. Study information: Collection of acute and convalescent COVID-19 samples took place in the United States, Italy and Spain. PBMCs, B-cell-depleted T cells, or T cells provided the cDNA or gDNA that made up the material.

The J segment lost 6 bases and the V segment lost 5 bases, leaving 9 bases of the junction unmatched. The CDR3 totals 14 residues. Germline CDR1 LNHNV, CDR2 YYDKDF (reference sequence). Per the original methods: Counts of nucleated cells, estimated from reference gene primer amplification, were obtained. Using immunoSEQ multiplex PCR, the repertoire was profiled, and TCRdb retains in-frame clones only, with some absent. Clone size and the V and J calls come from that table; the DNA yielded D and trimming. There are 300,000 or so clones in the sample; 75% to 90% occur only once, and 3.5% to 4.5% lies in the top ten.

Sequenced material: peripheral blood. This receptor was taken from a woman aged 40 to 50 with acute or convalescent COVID-19. The V call is TRBV15, the J call TRBJ1-2; TRBD1 matches at 7 bases. CDR3: CATSSNRDRHGYTF. CDR3 coding DNA: TGTGCCACCAGCTCAAACCGGGACAGACATGGCTACACCTTC.